The clone carrying this T cell receptor beta chain appeared a few times. Its antigen is undetermined. A much bigger clone sits one base away, suggesting this may be a read error. The sample comes from a study of blood T cells in healthy people across ages. Overall study: Roughly one uniquely barcoded beta molecule per two T cells was captured.

Study results and caveats: Long-lived donors carried more naive CD4+ cells and greater diversity than aged donors.

A second PCR, run for about 6 to 12 cycles, used a sample-barcoded 5' primer plus a J-beta primer mix. TCRdb analysed the 5' RACE reads with MiXCR anew, one entry per CDR3 protein. The sample lists approximately 810,000 distinct CDR3 sequences, less than 35% occurring once. J was trimmed by 6 bases and V by 4 bases; bases with no gene match: 15. Germline CDR1 is SEHNR and CDR2 is FQNEAQ (reference sequence). The CDR3 has 17 residues. Sequencing used blood. J is TRBJ2-7 and V is TRBV7-9, with 10 positions matching TRBD1. The origin of this receptor is a woman over 75 in good health. The CDR3 protein is CASSSGTGDPSRCEQYF. DNA for the CDR3: TGTGCCAGCAGCTCAGGGACAGGGGACCCCTCTCGCTGCGAGCAGTACTTC.